This T cell receptor beta chain was identified in a study of blood T cell repertoires in COVID-19. The repertoire was sequenced with immunoSEQ multiplex PCR; TCRdb's copy has only in-frame clones and lacks some. The repertoire consists of approximately 130,000 clones, with around 83% occurring once and the leading ten covering about 9.5%. This clone was seen a few times. Germline V gene sequence: CDR1 LGHDT, CDR2 YNNKEL (reference sequence). The CDR3 extends over 14 amino acids. Trimming took off 2 bases at V and 6 bases at J, with 10 bases between the two ends. Sequenced input: peripheral blood. This chain connects TRBV3-1 (or the pseudogene TRBV3-2) to TRBJ2-2, with D possibly matching TRBD2 (5 bases). The sequence was collected from a middle-aged man with active or convalescent COVID-19. CDR3 nucleotide sequence: TGTGCCAGCAGCCAATCGCTAGCCTCCGGGGAGCTGTTTTTT. It yields the protein CASSQSLASGELFF.